Here is one T cell receptor (beta chain) with its context. The antigen remains undetermined. The sample originates from a study of regulatory T cells in long-lasting Graves disease. At the level of the study: With positive TSH receptor antibodies and over 5 years of antithyroid drugs, Graves' disease was considered persistent.

This sample's time point: persistent/refractory GD, antithyroid drugs over 5 years with positive TRAb. Extracted PBMC RNA gave rise to the TCR library. Patients of an endocrinology department in Xi'an, China, were included. This CDR3 has 14 residues. Trimming pared 6 bases from V and 2 bases from J, leaving 13 bases between. Per germline, CDR1 MNHNS and CDR2 SASEGT. Findings of the study overall: Peripheral blood was the sole material, not thyroid tissue.

To make TCR beta libraries, researchers used iRepertoire HTBI primers and Arm-PCR of CDR3 regions. From the multiplex PCR reads, TCRdb called clonotypes with MiXCR, one entry per CDR3 protein. Found here are 500,000 to 800,000 distinct CDR3 sequences, around 32% of them singletons; the top ten hold around 40%. The V gene is TRBV6-1, the J gene TRBJ1-2; no clear D gene. This TCR was sampled from a female donor with Graves disease. The sample in question was peripheral blood mononuclear cells (PBMCs), obtained when the disease was refractory, from a patient treated with antithyroid drugs. The CDR3 is CASRTGGGNYGYTF. Here the CDR3 DNA reads TGTGCCAGCAGGACGGGTGGAGGCAACTATGGCTACACCTTC.